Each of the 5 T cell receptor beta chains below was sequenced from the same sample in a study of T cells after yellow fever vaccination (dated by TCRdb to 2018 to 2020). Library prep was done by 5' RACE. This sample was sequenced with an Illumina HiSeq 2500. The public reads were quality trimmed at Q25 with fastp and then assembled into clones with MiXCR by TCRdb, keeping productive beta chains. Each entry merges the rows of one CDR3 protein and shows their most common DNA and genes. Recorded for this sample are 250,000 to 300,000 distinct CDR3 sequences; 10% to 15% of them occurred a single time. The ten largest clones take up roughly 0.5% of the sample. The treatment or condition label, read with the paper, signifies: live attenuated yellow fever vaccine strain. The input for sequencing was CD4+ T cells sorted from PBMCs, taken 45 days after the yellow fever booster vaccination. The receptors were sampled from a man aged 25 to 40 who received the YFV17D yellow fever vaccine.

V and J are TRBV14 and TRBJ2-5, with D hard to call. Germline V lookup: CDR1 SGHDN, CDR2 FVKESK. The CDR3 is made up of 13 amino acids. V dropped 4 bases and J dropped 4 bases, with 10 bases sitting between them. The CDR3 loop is CASSLFGRETQYF. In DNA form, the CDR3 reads TGTGCCAGCAGCCTTTTCGGTAGAGAGACCCAGTACTTC.

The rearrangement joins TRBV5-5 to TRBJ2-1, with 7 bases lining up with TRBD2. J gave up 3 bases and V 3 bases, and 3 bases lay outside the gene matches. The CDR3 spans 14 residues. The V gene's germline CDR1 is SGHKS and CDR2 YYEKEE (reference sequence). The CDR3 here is CASSSWGGYNEQFF. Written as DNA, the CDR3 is TGTGCCAGCAGCTCTTGGGGGGGCTACAATGAGCAGTTCTTC.

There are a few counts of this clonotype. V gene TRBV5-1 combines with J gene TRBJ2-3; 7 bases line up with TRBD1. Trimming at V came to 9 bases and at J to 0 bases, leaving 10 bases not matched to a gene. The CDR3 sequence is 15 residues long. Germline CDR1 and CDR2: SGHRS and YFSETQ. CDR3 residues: CATSRGQTSTDTQYF. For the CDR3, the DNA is TGCGCCACCTCAAGGGGGCAAACCAGCACAGATACGCAGTATTTT.

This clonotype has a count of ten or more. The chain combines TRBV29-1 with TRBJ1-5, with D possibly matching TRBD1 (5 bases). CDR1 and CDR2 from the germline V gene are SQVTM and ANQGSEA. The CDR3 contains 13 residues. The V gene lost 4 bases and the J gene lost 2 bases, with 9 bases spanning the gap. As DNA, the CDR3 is TGCAGCGTTGGGGGGATGGGCAATCAGCCCCAGCATTTT. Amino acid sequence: CSVGGMGNQPQHF.

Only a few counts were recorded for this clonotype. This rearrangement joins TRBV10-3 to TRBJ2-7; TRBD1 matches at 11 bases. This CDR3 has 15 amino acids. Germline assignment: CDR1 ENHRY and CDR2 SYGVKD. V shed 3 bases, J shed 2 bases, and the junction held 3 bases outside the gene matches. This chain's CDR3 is CAISDRDRGTYEQYF. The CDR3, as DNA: TGTGCCATCAGTGACCGGGACAGGGGGACCTACGAGCAGTACTTC.